A selection of T cell receptor beta chains follows, all from one sample in a study of OX40 agonist ivuxolimab in advanced cancers. Produced via immunoSEQ multiplex PCR; TCRdb's table is partial and in-frame only. The sample yields approximately 94,000 clones, less than 95% seen once. Sample: CD4+ or CD8+ T cells sorted from blood, taken in a trial of the OX40 agonist ivuxolimab. Every receptor here comes from an adult with an advanced solid tumor such as melanoma, head and neck, liver or kidney cancer. Both conserved end residues are part of each CDR3. A D gene is named only where the DNA matches it firmly. The size field is filled for only some rows; it gives once, few, many or a size class.

TRBJ2-3,TRBD2,TRBV2,-,CASSGRALIDTQYF,TGTGCCAGTAGCGGGAGGGCCCTGATAGATACGCAGTATTTT
TRBJ2-7,-,TRBV28,once,CASTASFSSYEQYF,TGTGCCAGCACAGCGTCATTTAGCTCCTACGAGCAGTACTTC
TRBJ2-5,-,TRBV7-2,-,CASSPKDGRQETQYF,TGTGCCAGCAGCCCCAAAGACGGCCGACAAGAGACCCAGTACTTC
TRBJ2-5,-,TRBV23-1,-,CASSQGTLQETQYF,TGCGCCAGCAGTCAAGGAACTCTTCAAGAGACCCAGTACTTC
TRBJ2-7,-,TRBV19,-,CASSSLGVYEQYF,TGTGCCAGTAGTAGCCTGGGAGTATACGAGCAGTACTTC
TRBJ2-7,-,TRBV28,-,CASSPRGGWYEQYF,TGTGCCAGCAGCCCCAGGGGGGGATGGTACGAGCAGTACTTC
TRBJ2-7,TRBD2,TRBV28,-,CASSKGRGSYEQYF,TGTGCCAGCAGTAAGGGGAGGGGATCCTACGAGCAGTACTTC
TRBJ2-7,-,TRBV11-3,-,CASKLRDFLYEQYF,TGTGCCAGCAAACTCCGGGACTTCCTCTACGAGCAGTACTTC
TRBJ2-7,TRBD2,TRBV29-1,-,CSVGLAGAYEQYF,TGCAGCGTGGGACTAGCGGGTGCCTACGAGCAGTACTTC
TRBJ1-4,-,TRBV4-3,-,CASSQDLIIIRRQLNEKLFF,TGCGCCAGCAGCCAAGATCTAATCATAATTAGAAGGCAACTAAATGAAAAACTGTTTTTT
TRBJ2-2,-,TRBV19,-,CASSVGTGELFF,TGTGCCAGTAGTGTAGGGACCGGGGAGCTGTTTTTT
TRBJ2-7,-,TRBV4-2,once,CASSQERGYEQYF,TGTGCCAGCAGCCAAGAGCGGGGCTACGAGCAGTACTTC
TRBJ2-3,-,TRBV7-2,-,CASSSRPTPSTDTQYF,TGTGCCAGCAGCTCCCGGCCGACTCCCAGCACAGATACGCAGTATTTT
TRBJ1-4,-,TRBV19,-,CASAPWAANEKLFF,TGTGCCAGTGCTCCTTGGGCGGCTAATGAAAAACTGTTTTTT
TRBJ2-1,-,TRBV7-2,-,CASSSPGPPINEQFF,TGTGCCAGCAGCTCACCGGGACCCCCCATCAATGAGCAGTTCTTC
TRBJ2-5,-,TRBV5-1,-,CASSLATGLGETQYF,TGCGCCAGCAGCTTGGCGACGGGGTTGGGAGAGACCCAGTACTTC
TRBJ1-4,-,TRBV5-4,-,CASSLGRANEKLFF,TGTGCCAGCTCCCTGGGGAGGGCTAATGAAAAACTGTTTTTT
TRBJ2-7,-,TRBV6-5,-,CAGAIRGQRYEQYF,TGTGCCGGCGCCATTCGGGGTCAGAGGTACGAGCAGTACTTC
TRBJ1-4,TRBD1,TRBV7-9,once,CASSLVGSTGAEKLFF,TGTGCCAGCAGCTTAGTTGGGTCGACAGGGGCTGAAAAACTGTTTTTT
TRBJ2-7,TRBD2,TRBV4-1,-,CASSQGTSGVFYEQYF,TGCGCCAGCAGCCAAGGTACTAGCGGGGTTTTTTACGAGCAGTACTTC